These 32 T cell receptor beta chains share one sample of origin, sequenced in a study of T cell responses to AZD1222 COVID-19 vaccine. Assay used: immunoSEQ multiplex PCR; TCRdb lists only in-frame clones, some missing. The sample records 130,000 or so clones, 93% being singletons. The source material was peripheral blood, sampled on day 0 of MenACWY control vaccination. The receptors shown here come from an adult in good health.

Remarks on this clone: A junction end diverges from the germline sequence, so it may reflect a read error. CDR3 region: CATSDPGQGSNEQYF. The DNA of the CDR3 is TGTGCCACCAGTGATCCAGGACAGGGCTCCAACGAGCAGTACTTC. This chain connects TRBV24-1 to TRBJ2-7, with 8 bases lining up with TRBD1. Germline values: CDR1 KGHDR, CDR2 SFDVKD. The CDR3 runs to 15 residues.

The V gene is TRBV4-1, the J gene TRBJ1-2, with TRBD1 matching over 9 bases. The germline gives CDR1 MGHRA, CDR2 YSYEKL. Trimming removed 2 bases from V and 8 bases from J; junction bases left unmatched: 6. This CDR3 spans 14 amino acids. CDR3 coding DNA: TGCGCCAGCAGCCAAACCGACAGGGGGTACGGCTACACCTTC. Amino acids: CASSQTDRGYGYTF.

V is TRBV10-3 and J is TRBJ1-1; D uncertain. V lost 0 bases, J lost 3 bases, and 8 bases lay in between. The CDR3 spans 14 residues. Germline CDR1 is ENHRY and CDR2 is SYGVKD. The CDR3 region has the DNA TGTGCCATCAGTGAGTCCAGCATAGACACTGAAGCTTTCTTT. It yields the protein CAISESSIDTEAFF.

The gene calls are TRBV7-8 and TRBJ1-4, with D possibly matching TRBD1 (6 bases). CDR3 size: 14 residues. Per germline, CDR1 SGHVS and CDR2 FQNEAQ. Between the trimmed V and J ends, which lost 10 bases and 2 bases, there was a span of 14 bases. Here the CDR3 DNA reads TGTGCCACCAAACTGAGGGGGACTAATGAAAAACTGTTTTTT. This translates into CATKLRGTNEKLFF.

The chain links TRBV2 to TRBJ2-7, with 10 bases aligning to TRBD1. CDR3 length equals 14 residues. Per the germline V gene, CDR1 is SNHLY and CDR2 is FYNNEI. Trimming at V came to 6 bases and at J to 3 bases, leaving 5 bases not matched to a gene. CDR3 residues: CASSGGTGDYEQYF. Here the CDR3 DNA reads TGTGCCAGCAGCGGCGGGACAGGGGACTACGAGCAGTACTTC.

The chain is built from TRBV5-1 and TRBJ2-3, with 8 nucleotides matching TRBD1. V was clipped by 4 bases and J by 14 bases; unmatched bases: 9. Germline CDR1 SGHRS, CDR2 YFSETQ. The CDR3 spans 12 residues. CDR3: CASSTLRTGWYF. Written as DNA, the CDR3 is TGCGCCAGCAGCACACTAAGGACAGGGTGGTATTTT. The full variable domain, with the rest looked up from reference TRBV5-1 and TRBJ2-3, is KAGVTQTPRYLIKTRGQQVTLSCSPISGHRSVSWYQQTPGQGLQFLFEYFSETQRNKGNFPGRFSGRQFSNSRSEMNVSTLELGDSALYLCASSTLRTGWYFGPGTRLTVL.

This clone was seen a few times. The genes are TRBV3-1 (or the pseudogene TRBV3-2) and TRBJ2-1; D ambiguous. The CDR3 loop spans 15 amino acids. With 3 bases removed from V and 5 bases from J, the gap between germline ends came to 14 bases. The germline gives CDR1 LGHDT, CDR2 YNNKEL (reference sequence). The CDR3 region has the DNA TGTGCCAGCAGCCAGCCGGGTCGCCTGGACAATGAGCAGTTCTTC. Residues: CASSQPGRLDNEQFF.

CDR3 sequence reads: CASSLRWQQETQYF. CDR3 nucleotide sequence: TGTGCCAGCAGTTTAAGGTGGCAGCAAGAGACCCAGTACTTC. The chain employs TRBV28 and TRBJ2-5; D is ambiguous. With 2 bases removed from V and 2 bases from J, the gap between germline ends came to 9 bases. Germline-derived CDR1 and CDR2 are MDHEN and SYDVKM. This CDR3 comprises 14 residues.

The chain couples TRBV7-3 to TRBJ1-1; 9 positions agree with TRBD1. Germline CDR1 and CDR2: SGHTA and FQGTGA. V dropped 5 bases and J dropped 0; count of bases not matched to a gene: 4. This CDR3 has 15 residues. The CDR3 bases are TGTGCCAGCAGCCCGACAGGGGGAATGAACACTGAAGCTTTCTTT. Amino acids: CASSPTGGMNTEAFF.

The chain couples TRBV28 to TRBJ2-1; 9 nucleotides match TRBD2. With 8 bases clipped from V and 7 bases from J, the junction kept 21 bases outside the gene matches. This CDR3 region has 18 residues. Germline V gene sequence: CDR1 MDHEN, CDR2 SYDVKM. Here the CDR3 reads CASAPYNSGTSTSNEQFF. The CDR3 DNA is TGTGCCAGCGCACCCTATAATTCCGGGACTAGCACCTCGAATGAGCAGTTCTTC. Based on the CDR3 plus reference TRBV28 and TRBJ2-1, the full variable domain is DVKVTQSSRYLVKRTGEKVFLECVQDMDHENMFWYRQDPGLGLRLIYFSYDVKMKEKGDIPEGYSVSREKKERFSLILESASTNQTSMYLCASAPYNSGTSTSNEQFFGPGTRLTVL.

This clone occurred once. The chain combines TRBV12-2 with TRBJ1-2. TRBV12-2 is recorded as a pseudogene. The CDR3 has 16 amino acids. CDR3 sequence (DNA): TGTGCAAGTCGCCCAAGTTTCGGGCTTCCAAGGGAAGGCTACACCTTC. It specifies CASRPSFGLPREGYTF.

CDR3 nucleotides: TGTGCCAGCAGCTTAGTGCGCAGGGAAGCTTTCTTT. This gives the protein CASSLVRREAFF. The chain is built from TRBV7-9 and TRBJ1-1, with D hard to call. The CDR3 extends over 12 amino acids. V shed 1 base and J shed 8 bases, with 8 bases lying between them. Germline V gives CDR1 SEHNR, CDR2 FQNEAQ (reference sequence).

This rearrangement joins TRBV14 to TRBJ2-1; 8 bases align to TRBD2. With V trimmed by 1 base and J by 4 bases, 3 bases remained unmatched. The length of the CDR3 is 15 residues. CDR1 is SGHDN and CDR2 is FVKESK in the germline V gene. The CDR3 DNA follows: TGTGCCAGCAGCCAAGCGGCTAGCGGGTACAATGAGCAGTTCTTC. The encoded protein is CASSQAASGYNEQFF.

The V and J genes are TRBV19 and TRBJ2-1, with D unresolved. This CDR3 has 12 residues. CDR1 LNHDA and CDR2 SQIVND come from the germline V gene (reference sequence). Trimming shortened V by 7 bases and J by 8 bases, and 12 bases separated the two germline ends. CDR3 loop: CASTNVGYEQFF. CDR3 in DNA: TGTGCCAGTACCAACGTAGGGTATGAGCAGTTCTTC.

The J gene is TRBJ2-2, the V gene TRBV12-3 or TRBV12-4; D remains ambiguous. V lost 6 bases and J 6 bases, leaving 5 bases between the germline ends. The CDR3 sequence is 11 residues long. CDR3 DNA sequence: TGTGCCAGCAGGGTATCCGGGGAGCTGTTTTTT. Translating gives CASRVSGELFF.

The chain uses TRBV27 and TRBJ1-3; the match to TRBD1 covers 7 bases. CDR1 and CDR2 from the germline V gene are MNHEY and SMNVEV (reference sequence). The junction had 4 bases not matched to a gene; V was cut back by 3 bases and J by 2 bases. The CDR3 has 15 residues. The DNA of the CDR3 is TGTGCCAGCAGTTTGACAAGGGGGCCTGGAAACACCATATATTTT. Protein: CASSLTRGPGNTIYF.

The genes are TRBV12-3 or TRBV12-4 and TRBJ2-3; no clear D gene. The CDR3 has 13 residues. V shed 3 bases and J shed 2 bases, with 6 bases lying between them. DNA for the CDR3: TGTGCCAGCAGTTTCCTACTCACAGATACGCAGTATTTT. This sequence encodes CASSFLLTDTQYF.

The chain links TRBV30 to TRBJ2-7; TRBD2 aligns across 9 bases. V was pared by 5 bases and J by 5 bases, with 10 bases of the junction left unmatched. CDR1 GTSNPN and CDR2 SVGIG come from the germline V gene (reference sequence). The CDR3 covers 14 residues. The CDR3 DNA sequence: TGTGCCTGGGTAAACGGCGGGAGGGTCGACGAGCAGTACTTC. Translation gives CAWVNGGRVDEQYF.

The chain uses TRBV19 and TRBJ1-1; D remains unclear. This CDR3 is 13 amino acids long. Germline CDR1 reads LNHDA; CDR2 reads SQIVND (reference sequence). Trimming removed 7 bases at V and 4 bases at J, with 13 bases between. The CDR3, as DNA: TGTGCCAGTACCCACCTTGGAAGCACTGAAGCTTTCTTT. This codes for CASTHLGSTEAFF. Combining the CDR3 with reference TRBV19 and TRBJ1-1 gives the whole variable domain DGGITQSPKYLFRKEGQNVTLSCEQNLNHDAMYWYRQDPGQGLRLIYYSQIVNDFQKGDIAEGYSVSREKKESFPLTVTSAQKNPTAFYLCASTHLGSTEAFFGQGTRLTVV.

The sample holds a few counts of this clone. The rearrangement joins TRBV5-6 to TRBJ1-3; 7 bases fit TRBD1. The CDR3 has 16 amino acids. CDR1 SGHDT and CDR2 YYEEEE come from the germline V gene. V gave up 4 bases and J gave up 0 bases; unmatched junction bases: 7. The CDR3 nucleotides are TGTGCCAGCAGCCTAATACGACAGGGCTCTGGAAACACCATATATTTT. It yields the protein CASSLIRQGSGNTIYF.

The chain employs TRBV19 and TRBJ2-2; TRBD2 might be the D (6 bases). This CDR3 is built from 14 residues. The germline gives CDR1 LNHDA, CDR2 SQIVND (reference sequence). Trimming took 6 bases from V and 4 from J, leaving 12 bases between them. In DNA form, the CDR3 reads TGTGCCAGTAGGATACTAGCTGGCACCGGGGAGCTGTTTTTT. Amino acids: CASRILAGTGELFF.

The chain employs TRBV28 and TRBJ1-2; TRBD1 might be the D (5 bases). V shed 4 bases and J shed 2 bases, with 14 bases lying between them. The length of the CDR3 is 15 residues. Germline V gene data show CDR1 as MDHEN and CDR2 as SYDVKM. As DNA, the CDR3 is TGTGCCAGCAGTTCTGGGCAGGGCAGGAACTATGGCTACACCTTC. Protein sequence: CASSSGQGRNYGYTF.

This clone was observed once. The V call is TRBV5-4, the J call TRBJ2-7, with D perhaps TRBD1 (6 bases). Germline loops: CDR1 SGHNT, CDR2 YYREEE (reference sequence). The CDR3 loop spans 14 amino acids. V was clipped by 4 bases and J by 7 bases, with 18 bases between them. CDR3: CASSRDIRPGEQYF. DNA of the CDR3: TGTGCCAGCAGCCGGGACATCCGGCCCGGAGAGCAGTACTTC. Filled out from reference TRBV5-4 and TRBJ2-7, the complete variable domain reads ETGVTQSPTHLIKTRGQQVTLRCSSQSGHNTVSWYQQALGQGPQFIFQYYREEENGRGNFPPRFSGLQFPNYSSELNVNALELDDSALYLCASSRDIRPGEQYFGPGTRLTVT.

The chain uses TRBV7-9 and TRBJ1-2; D is unresolved. Trimming took 1 base from V and 8 from J, leaving 14 bases between them. The CDR3 is 14 amino acids. Germline V gene data show CDR1 as SEHNR and CDR2 as FQNEAQ (reference sequence). CDR3 residues: CASSLGSGLGGYTF. CDR3 in DNA: TGTGCCAGCAGCTTAGGTTCCGGCCTCGGAGGCTACACCTTC.

The V gene is TRBV19, the J gene TRBJ1-1; no firm D call. CDR1 and CDR2 from the germline V gene are LNHDA and SQIVND (reference sequence). V shed 5 bases and J shed 2 bases, with 12 bases lying between them. The CDR3 contains 14 residues. The CDR3 DNA reads as TGTGCCAGTAGTTCCCGAACGCGTAACACTGAAGCTTTCTTT. The encoded protein is CASSSRTRNTEAFF.

This clone turned up a few times. The rearrangement links TRBV28 to TRBJ1-2; D call uncertain. Germline lookup yields CDR1 MDHEN and CDR2 SYDVKM. Trimming removed 4 bases from V and 7 bases from J, with 19 bases in between. This CDR3 contains 15 residues. CDR3 sequence reads: CASSSPGSHSFGYTF. For the CDR3, the DNA is TGTGCCAGCAGTTCTCCGGGCAGCCATTCCTTTGGCTACACCTTC.

V and J are TRBV21-1 and TRBJ1-1. TRBV21-1 is tagged as a pseudogene. This CDR3 comprises 15 residues. As DNA, the CDR3 is TGTGCCAGCAGCAGGTCGCGGGTGGGGGACACTGAAGCTTTCTTT. It translates to CASSRSRVGDTEAFF.

The chain links TRBV9 to TRBJ2-1; 9 bases are shared with TRBD2. The CDR3 sequence is 15 residues long. From germline, CDR1 is SGDLS and CDR2 YYNGEE. J gave up 6 bases and V 4 bases, and 8 bases lay outside the gene matches. CDR3 region: CASSPGTREGNEQFF. Here the CDR3 DNA reads TGTGCCAGCAGCCCCGGGACGCGGGAGGGCAATGAGCAGTTCTTC.

This clone was seen repeatedly, ten times or more. This chain connects TRBV4-2 to TRBJ2-7; 11 bases align to TRBD2. The germline V gene encodes CDR1 LGHNA and CDR2 YNFKEQ. The CDR3 is made up of 15 amino acids. The J segment lost 2 bases and the V segment lost 1 base, leaving 1 base of the junction unmatched. The CDR3 DNA sequence: TGTGCCAGCAGCCAAGGTAGCGGGGGGGCCTACGAGCAGTACTTC. It encodes CASSQGSGGAYEQYF.

The rearrangement links TRBV18 to TRBJ2-7; perhaps TRBD1 as D (7 bases). Trimming cost V 2 bases and J 7 bases, with 15 bases left between them. The CDR3 contains 14 residues. Germline CDR1 and CDR2: KGHSH and LQKENI. The CDR3 DNA sequence: TGTGCCAGCTCACCAGGCAGGGGGGCTTGGGAGCAGTACTTC. Amino acid sequence: CASSPGRGAWEQYF.

The chain combines TRBV5-4 with TRBJ2-7; D gene uncertain. Between the trimmed V and J ends, which lost 5 bases and 3 bases, there was a span of 18 bases. The length of the CDR3 is 15 residues. In germline, CDR1 is SGHNT, CDR2 YYREEE (reference sequence). The CDR3, as DNA: TGTGCCAGCAGAGACGACCCGACCTCTAGCTACGAGCAGTACTTC. It encodes CASRDDPTSSYEQYF.

The CDR3 reads CASSLNRDLNEQFF. CDR3 DNA sequence: TGTGCCAGCAGCTTAAATAGGGATTTGAATGAGCAGTTCTTC. The rearrangement links TRBV7-3 to TRBJ2-1; D gene ambiguous. V was shortened by 1 base and J by 7 bases, with 11 bases between the two germline ends. The CDR3 has 14 amino acids. Germline V CDR1 and CDR2: SGHTA, FQGTGA. The full variable domain, completed using reference TRBV7-3 and TRBJ2-1, is GAGVSQTPSNKVTEKGKYVELRCDPISGHTALYWYRQSLGQGPEFLIYFQGTGAADDSGLPNDRFFAVRPEGSVSTLKIQRTERGDSAVYLCASSLNRDLNEQFFGPGTRLTVL.